This TCR beta chain was sequenced during a study of T cell responses to AZD1222 COVID-19 vaccine. Germline loops: CDR1 MNHNS, CDR2 SASEGT. Trimming removed 3 bases at V and 3 bases at J, with 7 bases between. The length of the CDR3 is 13 residues. General study findings and limits: Close to half of all spike-specific TCRs reportedly target regions of the variants that are unmutated. Spike-specific TCR breadth rose after two AZD1222 doses, and depth rose as well. Clonal diversity may have been underestimated in mostly white British donors.

This table comes from immunoSEQ multiplex PCR, and its TCRdb copy is limited to in-frame clones, with some not included. The table has more than 150,000 clones, about 90% seen once. Comment on this clone: Its antigen remains unidentified.

The TCR was taken from an adult in good health. Material: peripheral blood, obtained on day 0 of AZD1222 vaccination. The chain employs TRBV6-1 and TRBJ2-3; D unresolved. The CDR3: CASSEPPTDTQYF. CDR3 nucleotide sequence: TGTGCCAGCAGTGAGCCGCCGACAGATACGCAGTATTTT.